Listed below are T cell receptor beta chains from one sample, sequenced in a study of T cell repertoires in cytomegalovirus infection. TCRdb processed the reads anew with MiXCR; each CDR3 protein has one entry. The data contain approximately 990,000 distinct CDR3 sequences, approximately 33% of them singletons. No antigens are known for them. The sample here was cultured CD8+ T cells from PBMCs, taken from culture after CMV antigen stimulation. These TCRs come from a human donor in good health (CMV status not recorded). Some clones in this sample may be carry-over from other donors' samples. CDR3s include the opening cysteine and the closing phenylalanine or tryptophan. D genes are given only for firm matches. Only some rows state a clone size, as once, few, many or a class for expanded clones.

clone_size j_call d_call v_call cdr3_length cdr3_nt cdr3_aa
. TRBJ1-2 TRBD1 TRBV25-1 15 TGTGCCAGCAGTGAACCTTGGGACAGGGGTTATGGCTACACCTTC CASSEPWDRGYGYTF
. TRBJ2-3 TRBD2 TRBV12-5 15 TGTGCTAGTGGTTTAGCGGGGGGTATCCCAGATACGCAGTATTTT CASGLAGGIPDTQYF
few TRBJ2-1 . TRBV7-8 13 TGTGCCAGCACCCTTGGACTGCGGGATGAGCAGTTCTTC CASTLGLRDEQFF
few TRBJ2-2 . TRBV4-1 15 TGCGCCAGCAGCCACCTGGGCAAGGACACCGGGGAGCTGTTTTTT CASSHLGKDTGELFF
few TRBJ1-4 TRBD1 TRBV7-9 14 TGTGCCAGCAGCGCGACAGGGATGTTGGAAAAACTGTTTTTT CASSATGMLEKLFF
few TRBJ2-1 . TRBV14 15 TGTGCCAGCAGCCAAGTAGTTAGCGGTAGCTTTGAGCAGTTCTTC CASSQVVSGSFEQFF
many TRBJ2-7 TRBD1 TRBV7-2 19 TGTGCCAGCAGCTTATTTGTATTCGAGGGACAGGGATATACCTACGAGCAGTACTTC CASSLFVFEGQGYTYEQYF
. TRBJ1-5 TRBD1 TRBV6-1 15 TGTGCCAGCAGGGCTCCGGGACAGGTTTATCAGCCCCAGCATTTT CASRAPGQVYQPQHF
few TRBJ2-1 . TRBV5-6 13 TGTGCCAGCAGCTTGGGAGGGATGGATGAGCAGTTCTTC CASSLGGMDEQFF
. TRBJ2-5 TRBD2 TRBV12-3/TRBV12-4 21 TGTGCCAGCAGTTTACCCATGGGTCTAGCGGGGGTGATTTCGTACCAAGAGACCCAGTACTTC CASSLPMGLAGVISYQETQYF
. TRBJ1-4 . TRBV12-3/TRBV12-4 17 TGTGCCAGCAGTTTTATCCCGGACAGTAGGGCGGTTGAAAAACTGTTTTTT CASSFIPDSRAVEKLFF
. TRBJ1-1 . TRBV6-1 15 TGTGCCAGCATTCCTCCGGGGGCAGGGGACACTGAAGCTTTCTTT CASIPPGAGDTEAFF
. TRBJ2-2 TRBD1 TRBV19 16 TGTGCCAGTAGTAGGATTCGGGACAGGGTGACCGGGGAGCTGTTTTTT CASSRIRDRVTGELFF
few TRBJ2-4 . TRBV20-1 12 TGCAGCCTAAGGACATCCCTAAACATTCAGTACTTC CSLRTSLNIQYF
. TRBJ2-1 . TRBV6-6 14 TGTGCCAGCAGCTTGGGACTCCCCGAGGGTGAGCAGTTCTTC CASSLGLPEGEQFF
. TRBJ1-1 . TRBV9 15 TGTGCCAGCAGCGCGCCAACGACGGGTGGGACTGAAGCTTTCTTT CASSAPTTGGTEAFF
. TRBJ2-1 . TRBV29-1 14 TGCAGCCTGCGAAGGGACGCAGCCTACAATGAGCAGTTCTTC CSLRRDAAYNEQFF
few TRBJ2-3 . TRBV19 14 TGTGCCAGTAGTATAGCCCCCTTCAGAGATACGCAGTATTTT CASSIAPFRDTQYF
. TRBJ2-1 . TRBV5-1 12 TGCGCCAGCAGCACCACTAGAAATGAGCAGTTCTTC CASSTTRNEQFF
. TRBJ2-2 . TRBV29-1 13 TGCAGCGTTGAACGGGCGAACACCGGGGAGCTGTTTTTT CSVERANTGELFF
. TRBJ2-2 . TRBV24-1 15 TGTACCACCTATGGGGCAGGGGAGGACACCGGGGAGCTGTTTTTT CTTYGAGEDTGELFF
few TRBJ2-5 TRBD1 TRBV11-2 15 TGTGCCAGCAGCCATCGGACAGGGGCGGGAGAGACCCAGTACTTC CASSHRTGAGETQYF
few TRBJ2-6 . TRBV7-6 18 TGTGCCAGCAGCTTAGCCCTGTCAGAAAGCTCTGGGGCCAACGTCCTGACTTTC CASSLALSESSGANVLTF
. TRBJ2-3 TRBD1 TRBV7-2 15 TGTGCCACCTCGAAGGGGACAGGGGGCACAGATACGCAGTATTTT CATSKGTGGTDTQYF
. TRBJ1-2 . TRBV4-3 11 TGCGCCAGCAGCACTGGGACCGCCGAAACCTTC CASSTGTAETF
. TRBJ2-5 . TRBV7-9 14 TGTGCCAGCAGCTCCGACAGGCTCCAAAAGACCCAGTACTTC CASSSDRLQKTQYF
. TRBJ2-7 TRBD2 TRBV6-1 15 TGTGTCAGCAGTGAAGGAGCGGGGGGAAGCTACGAGCAGTACTTC CVSSEGAGGSYEQYF
few TRBJ1-3 . TRBV19 13 TGTGCCAGTAGTAACGGGAACGGAAACACCATATATTTT CASSNGNGNTIYF
. TRBJ2-1 . TRBV29-1 14 TGCAGCGTTGATAGTTTTAGTAGGAACAATGAGCAGTTCTTC CSVDSFSRNNEQFF
. TRBJ2-3 . TRBV27 14 TGTGCCAACAGTTTGCAGGGCCGCACAGATACGCAGTATTTT CANSLQGRTDTQYF
. TRBJ1-6 . TRBV19 14 TGTGCCAGTAGCCCCAGTGGATGGAATTCACCCCTCCACTTT CASSPSGWNSPLHF
few TRBJ2-3 . TRBV5-1 15 TGCGCCAGCAGCTTGGCCGTGACCTCCGCAGATACGCAGTATTTT CASSLAVTSADTQYF
. TRBJ2-2 . TRBV27 14 TGTGCCAGCAGTTTACCGGGGAACGATGGGGAGCTGTTTTTT CASSLPGNDGELFF
. TRBJ1-1 . TRBV7-9 14 TGTGCCAGCAGCAGAGAGACAGAGAACACTGAAGCTTTCTTT CASSRETENTEAFF
few TRBJ2-2 . TRBV27 15 TGTGCCAGCCGCTTAGGGGGGACACTGGCCGGGGAGCTGTTTTTT CASRLGGTLAGELFF
few TRBJ2-5 . TRBV4-2 13 TGTGCCAGCAGCCGGTTGGGGTCGAGACCCCAGTACTTC CASSRLGSRPQYF
few TRBJ2-1 . TRBV7-9 14 TGTGCCAGCAGCTCCCTCGGGGGGCTGGTTGAGCAGTTCTTC CASSSLGGLVEQFF
few TRBJ1-2 . TRBV19 13 TGTGCCAGTATCTCCATGGAGTACTATGGCTACACCTTC CASISMEYYGYTF
. TRBJ2-1 TRBD2 TRBV6-1 17 TGTGCCAGCTCAGAACGGGGGGGTCCGAGCTCCTACAATGAGCAGTTCTTC CASSERGGPSSYNEQFF
many TRBJ1-2 . TRBV7-2 15 TGTGCCAGCAGTCAGAGCAGTTGGGGGGCTGATGGCTACACCTTC CASSQSSWGADGYTF
many TRBJ2-1 . TRBV4-1 13 TGCGCCAGCAGCCCAATCGTAGTCGGGGAGCAGTTCTTC CASSPIVVGEQFF
. TRBJ2-7 . TRBV6-5 13 TGTGCCAGCAGTCTCGACGAGAGATACGAGCAGTACTTC CASSLDERYEQYF
. TRBJ1-2 . TRBV4-3 11 TGCGCCAGCACCTCTGGAGGGAGGTACACCTTC CASTSGGRYTF
. TRBJ1-4 TRBD1 TRBV4-3 16 TGCGCCAGCAGCCACGGCTTGACAGGGGGCGGTGAAAAACTGTTTTTT CASSHGLTGGGEKLFF
few TRBJ2-3 . TRBV7-9 11 TGTGCCAGCAGCTTAAGACTTACGCAGTATTTT CASSLRLTQYF
. TRBJ2-1 . TRBV7-9 15 TGTGCCAGCAGCTCCGAAAGTCGGTACTACAATGAGCAGTTCTTC CASSSESRYYNEQFF
. TRBJ2-1 TRBD2 TRBV6-5 15 TGTGCCAGCAGTTATGGGCTAGCGGGGTTAAGTGAGCAGTTCTTC CASSYGLAGLSEQFF
. TRBJ2-1 . TRBV15 15 TGTGCCACCAGCATCGGCGGGGCCTCCTACAATGAGCAGTTCTTC CATSIGGASYNEQFF
. TRBJ2-1 . TRBV20-1 13 TGCAGTGCTAGAGAGACTGGTTACAATGAGCAGTTCTTC CSARETGYNEQFF
. TRBJ2-5 . TRBV11-2 16 TGTGCCAGCAGCCTACGTCGGGGCAGCTCTCGGGAGACCCAGTACTTC CASSLRRGSSRETQYF
few TRBJ1-2 . TRBV2 11 TGTGCCATCGCGACCGCGCGGGGCTACACCTTC CAIATARGYTF
. TRBJ2-2 . TRBV7-6 16 TGTGCCAGCAGCTTAGGGGGCGGCGCAGCCACCGGGGAGCTGTTTTTT CASSLGGGAATGELFF
. TRBJ2-3 TRBD2 TRBV7-6 16 TGTGCCAGCAGCTTAGGGGGCGGGGGGGCCGGAGATACGCAGTATTTT CASSLGGGGAGDTQYF
once TRBJ2-3 . TRBV6-6 15 TGTGCCAGCACACAGACATCCGGCCACACAGATACGCAGTATTTT CASTQTSGHTDTQYF